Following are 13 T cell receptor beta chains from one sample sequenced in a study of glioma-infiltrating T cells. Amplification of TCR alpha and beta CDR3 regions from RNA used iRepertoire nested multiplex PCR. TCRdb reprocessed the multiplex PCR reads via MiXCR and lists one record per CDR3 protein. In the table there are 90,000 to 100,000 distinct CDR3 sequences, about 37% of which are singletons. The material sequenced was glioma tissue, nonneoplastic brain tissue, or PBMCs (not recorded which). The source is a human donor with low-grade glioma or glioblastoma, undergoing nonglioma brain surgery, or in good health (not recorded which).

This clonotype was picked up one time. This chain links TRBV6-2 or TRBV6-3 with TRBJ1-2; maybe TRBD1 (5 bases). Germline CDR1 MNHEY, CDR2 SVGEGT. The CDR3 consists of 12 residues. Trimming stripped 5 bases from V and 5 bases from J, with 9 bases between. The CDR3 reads CASSGDRYGYTF. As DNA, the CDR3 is TGTGCCAGCAGTGGGGACCGTTATGGCTACACCTTC.

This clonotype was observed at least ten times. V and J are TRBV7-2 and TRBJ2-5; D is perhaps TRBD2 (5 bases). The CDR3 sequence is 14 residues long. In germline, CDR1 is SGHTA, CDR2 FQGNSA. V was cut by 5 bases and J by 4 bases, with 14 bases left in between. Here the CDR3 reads CASSGRTRGETQYF. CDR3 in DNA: TGTGCCAGCAGCGGCAGGACTCGGGGAGAGACCCAGTACTTC.

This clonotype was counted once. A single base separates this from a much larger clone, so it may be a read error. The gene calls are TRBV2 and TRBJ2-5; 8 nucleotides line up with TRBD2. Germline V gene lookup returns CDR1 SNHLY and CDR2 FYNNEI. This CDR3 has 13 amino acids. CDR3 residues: CASIRGGSETQHF. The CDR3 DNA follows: TGTGCCAGCATACGGGGGGGGTCCGAAACCCAGCACTTC.

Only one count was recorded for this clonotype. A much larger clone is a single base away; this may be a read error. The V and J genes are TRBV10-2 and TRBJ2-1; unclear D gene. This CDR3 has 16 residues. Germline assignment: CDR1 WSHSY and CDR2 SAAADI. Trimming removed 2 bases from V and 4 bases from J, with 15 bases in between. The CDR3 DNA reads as TGCGCCAGCAGTGAGCTCACGATAGTCGGGTACAATGAGCAGTTCTTC. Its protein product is CASSELTIVGYNEQFF.

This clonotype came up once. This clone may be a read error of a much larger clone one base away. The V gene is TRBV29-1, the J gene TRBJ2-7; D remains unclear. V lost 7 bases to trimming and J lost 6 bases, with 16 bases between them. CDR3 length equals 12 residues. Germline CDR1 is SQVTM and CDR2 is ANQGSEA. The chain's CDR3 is CSAGINRGEQYF. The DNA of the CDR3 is TGCAGCGCAGGAATTAACCGCGGCGAGCAGTACTTC.

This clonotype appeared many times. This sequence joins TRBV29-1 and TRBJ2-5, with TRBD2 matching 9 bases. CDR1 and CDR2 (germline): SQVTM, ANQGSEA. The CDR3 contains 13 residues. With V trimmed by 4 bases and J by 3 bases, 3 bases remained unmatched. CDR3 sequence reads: CSVGVAGEETQYF. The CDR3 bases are TGCAGCGTTGGGGTAGCGGGGGAAGAGACCCAGTACTTC. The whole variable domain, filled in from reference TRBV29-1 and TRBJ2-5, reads SAVISQKPSRDICQRGTSLTIQCQVDSQVTMMFWYRQQPGQSLTLIATANQGSEATYESGFVIDKFPISRPNLTFSTLTVSNMSPEDSSIYLCSVGVAGEETQYFGPGTRLLVL.

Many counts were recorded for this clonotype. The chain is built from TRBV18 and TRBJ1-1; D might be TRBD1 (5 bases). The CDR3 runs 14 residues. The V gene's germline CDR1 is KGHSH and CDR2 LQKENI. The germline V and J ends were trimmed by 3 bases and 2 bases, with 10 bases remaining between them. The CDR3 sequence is CASSPFRENTEAFF. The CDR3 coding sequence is TGTGCCAGCTCACCGTTCAGGGAAAACACTGAAGCTTTCTTT. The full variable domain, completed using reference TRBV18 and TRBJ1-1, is NAGVMQNPRHLVRRRGQEARLRCSPMKGHSHVYWYRQLPEEGLKFMVYLQKENIIDESGMPKERFSAEFPKEGPSILRIQQVVRGDSAAYFCASSPFRENTEAFFGQGTRLTVV.

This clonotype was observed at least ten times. CDR3 sequence reads: CASSLGGGTEAFF. CDR3 coding DNA: TGTGCCAGCAGCTTAGGGGGCGGCACTGAAGCTTTCTTT. This chain uses TRBV7-2 with TRBJ1-1; TRBD1 is a possible D gene (5 bases). Germline V CDR1 and CDR2: SGHTA, FQGNSA. V lost 1 base, J lost 4 bases, and 7 bases lay in between. The CDR3 contains 13 residues.

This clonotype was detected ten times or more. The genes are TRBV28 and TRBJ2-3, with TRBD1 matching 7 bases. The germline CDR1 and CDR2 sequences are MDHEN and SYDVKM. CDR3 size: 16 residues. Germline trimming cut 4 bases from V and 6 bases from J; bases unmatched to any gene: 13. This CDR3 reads CASSSPADRTGDTQYF. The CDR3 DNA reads TGTGCCAGCAGTTCCCCCGCGGACAGGACTGGTGATACGCAGTATTTT. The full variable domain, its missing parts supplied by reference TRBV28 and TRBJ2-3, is DVKVTQSSRYLVKRTGEKVFLECVQDMDHENMFWYRQDPGLGLRLIYFSYDVKMKEKGDIPEGYSVSREKKERFSLILESASTNQTSMYLCASSSPADRTGDTQYFGPGTRLTVL.

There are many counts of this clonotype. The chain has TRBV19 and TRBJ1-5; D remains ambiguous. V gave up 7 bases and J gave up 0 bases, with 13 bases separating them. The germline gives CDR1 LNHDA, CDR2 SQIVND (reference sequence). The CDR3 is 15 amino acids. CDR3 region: CASTGGQLSNQPQHF. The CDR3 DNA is TGTGCCAGTACGGGCGGGCAGCTTAGCAATCAGCCCCAGCATTTT.

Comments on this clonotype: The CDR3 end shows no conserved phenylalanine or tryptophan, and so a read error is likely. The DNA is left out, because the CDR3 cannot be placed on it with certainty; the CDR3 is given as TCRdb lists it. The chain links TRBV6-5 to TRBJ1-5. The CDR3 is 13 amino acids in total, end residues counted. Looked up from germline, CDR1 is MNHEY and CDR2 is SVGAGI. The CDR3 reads CASSFGEGQPQDL.

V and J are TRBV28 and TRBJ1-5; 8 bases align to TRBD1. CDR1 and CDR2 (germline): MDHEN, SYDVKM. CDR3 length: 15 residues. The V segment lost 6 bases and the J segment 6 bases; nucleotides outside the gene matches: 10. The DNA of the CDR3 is TGTGCCAGCAGCTGGACAGGGAGGTCTGTTCAGCCCCAGCATTTT. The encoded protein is CASSWTGRSVQPQHF. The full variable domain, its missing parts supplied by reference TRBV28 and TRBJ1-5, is DVKVTQSSRYLVKRTGEKVFLECVQDMDHENMFWYRQDPGLGLRLIYFSYDVKMKEKGDIPEGYSVSREKKERFSLILESASTNQTSMYLCASSWTGRSVQPQHFGDGTRLSIL.

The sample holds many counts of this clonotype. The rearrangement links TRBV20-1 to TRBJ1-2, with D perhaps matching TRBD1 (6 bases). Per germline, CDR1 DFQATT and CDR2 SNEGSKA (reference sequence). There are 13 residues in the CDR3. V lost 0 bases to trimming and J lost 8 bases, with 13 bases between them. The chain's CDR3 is CSARDGRGFGYTF. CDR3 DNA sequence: TGCAGTGCTAGAGATGGCAGGGGATTCGGCTACACCTTC.